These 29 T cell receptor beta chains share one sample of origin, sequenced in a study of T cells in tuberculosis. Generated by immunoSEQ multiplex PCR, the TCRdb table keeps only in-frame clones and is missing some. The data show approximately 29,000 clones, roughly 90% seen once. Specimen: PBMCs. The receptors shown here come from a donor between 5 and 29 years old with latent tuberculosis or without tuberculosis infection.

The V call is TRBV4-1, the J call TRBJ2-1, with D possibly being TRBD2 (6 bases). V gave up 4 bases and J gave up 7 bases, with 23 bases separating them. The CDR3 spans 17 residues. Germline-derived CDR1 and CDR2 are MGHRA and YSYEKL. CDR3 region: CASSPGLRAREWNEQFF. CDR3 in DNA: TGCGCCAGCAGCCCTGGGCTTAGGGCCCGGGAGTGGAATGAGCAGTTCTTC.

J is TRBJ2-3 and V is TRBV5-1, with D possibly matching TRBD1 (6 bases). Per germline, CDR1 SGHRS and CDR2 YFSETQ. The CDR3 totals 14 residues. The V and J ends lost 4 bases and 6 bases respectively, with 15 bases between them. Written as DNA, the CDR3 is TGCGCCAGCAGCGGGACACCAAGGATGGATACGCAGTATTTT. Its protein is CASSGTPRMDTQYF. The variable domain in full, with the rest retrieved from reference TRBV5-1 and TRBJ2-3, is KAGVTQTPRYLIKTRGQQVTLSCSPISGHRSVSWYQQTPGQGLQFLFEYFSETQRNKGNFPGRFSGRQFSNSRSEMNVSTLELGDSALYLCASSGTPRMDTQYFGPGTRLTVL.

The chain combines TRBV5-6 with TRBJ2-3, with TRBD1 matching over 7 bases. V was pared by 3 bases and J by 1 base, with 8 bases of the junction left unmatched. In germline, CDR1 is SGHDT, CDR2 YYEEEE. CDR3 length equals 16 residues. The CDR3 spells CASSSTQGRGTDTQYF. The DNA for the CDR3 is TGTGCCAGCAGCTCAACACAGGGGCGAGGCACAGATACGCAGTATTTT. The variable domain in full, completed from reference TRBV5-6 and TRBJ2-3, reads DAGVTQSPTHLIKTRGQQVTLRCSPKSGHDTVSWYQQALGQGPQFIFQYYEEEERQRGNFPDRFSGHQFPNYSSELNVNALLLGDSALYLCASSSTQGRGTDTQYFGPGTRLTVL.

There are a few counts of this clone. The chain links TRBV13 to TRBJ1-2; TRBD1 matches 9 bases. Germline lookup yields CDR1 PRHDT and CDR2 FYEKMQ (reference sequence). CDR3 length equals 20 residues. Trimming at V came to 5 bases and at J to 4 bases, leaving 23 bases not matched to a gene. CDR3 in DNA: TGTGCCAGCAGCCCGTCCCGGGACAGGGTTGGAATAGCTCAGGGCTATGGCTACACCTTC. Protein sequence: CASSPSRDRVGIAQGYGYTF.

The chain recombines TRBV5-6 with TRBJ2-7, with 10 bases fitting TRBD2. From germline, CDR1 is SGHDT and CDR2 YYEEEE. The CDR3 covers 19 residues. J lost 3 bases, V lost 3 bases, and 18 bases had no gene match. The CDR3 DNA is TGTGCCAGCAGCTCCCAAAAAGGACCCTATAGCGGGGGGCACTACGAGCAGTACTTC. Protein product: CASSSQKGPYSGGHYEQYF.

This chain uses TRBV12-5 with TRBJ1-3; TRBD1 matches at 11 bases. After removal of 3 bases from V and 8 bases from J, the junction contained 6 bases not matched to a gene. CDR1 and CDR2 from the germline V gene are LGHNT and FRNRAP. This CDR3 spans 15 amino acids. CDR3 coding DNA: TGTGCTAGTGGTTTAGGACAGGGGGCTCCGGACACCATATATTTT. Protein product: CASGLGQGAPDTIYF.

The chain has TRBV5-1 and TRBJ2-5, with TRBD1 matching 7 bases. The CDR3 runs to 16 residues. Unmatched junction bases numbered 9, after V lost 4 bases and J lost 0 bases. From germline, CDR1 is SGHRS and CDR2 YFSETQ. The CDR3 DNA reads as TGCGCCAGCAGCCCGGCGGACAGGTGGGACCAAGAGACCCAGTACTTC. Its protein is CASSPADRWDQETQYF.

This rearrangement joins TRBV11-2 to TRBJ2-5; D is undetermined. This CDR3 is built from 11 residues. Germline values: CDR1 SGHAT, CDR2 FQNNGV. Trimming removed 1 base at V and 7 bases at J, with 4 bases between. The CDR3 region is CASSLAGTQYF. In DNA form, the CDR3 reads TGTGCCAGCAGCTTAGCCGGGACCCAGTACTTC.

CDR3 nucleotide sequence: TGTGCCAGTAGTATTGGCAGGGGCTCTGGAAACACCATATATTTT. Translating gives CASSIGRGSGNTIYF. The chain employs TRBV19 and TRBJ1-3; perhaps TRBD1 as D (6 bases). The length of the CDR3 is 15 residues. The V and J ends lost 3 bases and 0 bases respectively, with 9 bases between them. Per the germline V gene, CDR1 is LNHDA and CDR2 is SQIVND (reference sequence).

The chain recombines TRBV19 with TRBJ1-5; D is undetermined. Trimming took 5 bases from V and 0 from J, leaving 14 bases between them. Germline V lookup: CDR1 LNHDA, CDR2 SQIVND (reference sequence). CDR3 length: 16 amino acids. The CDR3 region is CASSPRPSYSNQPQHF. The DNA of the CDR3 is TGTGCCAGTAGTCCCCGTCCGTCGTATAGCAATCAGCCCCAGCATTTT.

CDR3 region: CASSSTSGGARDEQFF. For the CDR3, the DNA is TGTGCCAGCAGCTCCACCAGCGGGGGGGCTAGAGATGAGCAGTTCTTC. The J gene is TRBJ2-1, the V gene TRBV11-2; 10 bases line up with TRBD2. This CDR3 comprises 16 residues. Germline values: CDR1 SGHAT, CDR2 FQNNGV. Trimming took 4 bases from V and 8 from J; bases not matched to a gene: 11.

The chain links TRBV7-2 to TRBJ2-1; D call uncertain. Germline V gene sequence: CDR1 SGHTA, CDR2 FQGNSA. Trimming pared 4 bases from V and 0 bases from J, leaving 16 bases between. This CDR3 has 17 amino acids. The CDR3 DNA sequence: TGTGCCAGCAGCTCGCGAAGCGAGCTGAGCTCCTACAATGAGCAGTTCTTC. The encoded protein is CASSSRSELSSYNEQFF.

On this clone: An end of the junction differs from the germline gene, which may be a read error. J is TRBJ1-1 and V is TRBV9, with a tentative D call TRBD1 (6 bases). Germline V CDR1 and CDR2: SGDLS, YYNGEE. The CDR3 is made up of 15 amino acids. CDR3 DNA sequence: TGTGCCAGCAGCGGCCGTGATCAGGGGAGGGGAAAGAGGGTCTTT. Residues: CASSGRDQGRGKRVF.

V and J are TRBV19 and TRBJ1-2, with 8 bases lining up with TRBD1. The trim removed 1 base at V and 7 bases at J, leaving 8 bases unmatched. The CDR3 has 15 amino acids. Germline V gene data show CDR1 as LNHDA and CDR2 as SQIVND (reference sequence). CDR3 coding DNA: TGTGCCAGTAGTATAGCGACCGGGACAGGTAGTGGCTACACCTTC. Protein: CASSIATGTGSGYTF.

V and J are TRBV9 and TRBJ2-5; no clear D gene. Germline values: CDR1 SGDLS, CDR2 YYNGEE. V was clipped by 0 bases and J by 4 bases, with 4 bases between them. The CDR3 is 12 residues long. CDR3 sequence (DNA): TGTGCCAGCAGCGTAGGAGGAGAGACCCAGTACTTC. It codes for CASSVGGETQYF.

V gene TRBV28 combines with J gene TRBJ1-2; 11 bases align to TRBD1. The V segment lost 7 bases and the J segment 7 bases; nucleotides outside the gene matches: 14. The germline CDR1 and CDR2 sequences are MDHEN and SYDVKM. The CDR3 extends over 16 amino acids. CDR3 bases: TGTGCCAGCACCCTTACTACAGGACAGGGGGCCGGTGGCTACACCTTC. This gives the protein CASTLTTGQGAGGYTF.

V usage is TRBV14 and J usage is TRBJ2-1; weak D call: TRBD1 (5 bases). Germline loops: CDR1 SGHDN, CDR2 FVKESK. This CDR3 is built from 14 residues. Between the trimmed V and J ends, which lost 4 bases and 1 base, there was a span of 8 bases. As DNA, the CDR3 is TGTGCCAGCAGCCCCGACAGTTCCTACAATGAGCAGTTCTTC. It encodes CASSPDSSYNEQFF.

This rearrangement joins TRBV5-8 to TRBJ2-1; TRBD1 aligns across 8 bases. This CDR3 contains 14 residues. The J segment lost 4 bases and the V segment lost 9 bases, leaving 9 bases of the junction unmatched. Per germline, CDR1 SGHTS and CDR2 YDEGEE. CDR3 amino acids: CATTPWDRYNEQFF. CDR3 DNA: TGTGCCACCACCCCCTGGGACAGGTACAATGAGCAGTTCTTC.

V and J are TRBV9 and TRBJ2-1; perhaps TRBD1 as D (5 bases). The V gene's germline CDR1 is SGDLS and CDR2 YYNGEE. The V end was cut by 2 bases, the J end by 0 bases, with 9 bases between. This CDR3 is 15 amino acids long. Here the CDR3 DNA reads TGTGCCAGCAGCGTCGGACAAGACTCCTACAATGAGCAGTTCTTC. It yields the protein CASSVGQDSYNEQFF.

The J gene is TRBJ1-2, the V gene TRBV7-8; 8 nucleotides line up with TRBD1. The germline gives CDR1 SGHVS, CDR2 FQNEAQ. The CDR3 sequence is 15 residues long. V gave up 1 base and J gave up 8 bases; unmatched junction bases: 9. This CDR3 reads CASSLGPGGGSGYTF. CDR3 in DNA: TGTGCCAGCAGCTTAGGGCCAGGGGGCGGGAGCGGCTACACCTTC. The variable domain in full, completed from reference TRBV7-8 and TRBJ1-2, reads GAGVSQSPRYKVAKRGQDVALRCDPISGHVSLFWYQQALGQGPEFLTYFQNEAQLDKSGLPSDRFFAERPEGSVSTLKIQRTQQEDSAVYLCASSLGPGGGSGYTFGSGTRLTVV.

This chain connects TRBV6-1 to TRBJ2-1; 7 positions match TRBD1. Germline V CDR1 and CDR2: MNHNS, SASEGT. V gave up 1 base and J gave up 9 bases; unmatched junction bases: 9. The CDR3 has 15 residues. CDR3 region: CASSEDLQGFAEQFF. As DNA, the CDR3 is TGTGCCAGCAGTGAAGATCTACAGGGGTTCGCTGAGCAGTTCTTC.

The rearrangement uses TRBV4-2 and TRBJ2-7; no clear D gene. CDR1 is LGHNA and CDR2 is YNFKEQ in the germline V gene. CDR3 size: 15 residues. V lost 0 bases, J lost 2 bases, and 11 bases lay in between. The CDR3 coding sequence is TGTGCCAGCAGCCAAGATCCCGCTGACACCTACGAGCAGTACTTC. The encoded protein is CASSQDPADTYEQYF.

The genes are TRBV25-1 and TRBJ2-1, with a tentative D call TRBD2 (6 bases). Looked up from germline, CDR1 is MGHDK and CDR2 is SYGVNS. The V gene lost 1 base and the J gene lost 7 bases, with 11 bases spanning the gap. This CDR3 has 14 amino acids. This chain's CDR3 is CASSEFGTLNEQFF. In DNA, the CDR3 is TGTGCCAGCAGTGAATTTGGGACTTTGAATGAGCAGTTCTTC.

As DNA, the CDR3 is TGCGCCAGCAGTCAATCGAAAGGACATGGCACAGATACGCAGTATTTT. Translated, it gives CASSQSKGHGTDTQYF. This rearrangement joins TRBV23-1 to TRBJ2-3; the D gene is possibly TRBD1 (5 bases). TRBV23-1 is an ORF for which the function is uncertain. This CDR3 is built from 16 residues. V was cut by 0 bases and J by 1 base, with 11 bases left in between.

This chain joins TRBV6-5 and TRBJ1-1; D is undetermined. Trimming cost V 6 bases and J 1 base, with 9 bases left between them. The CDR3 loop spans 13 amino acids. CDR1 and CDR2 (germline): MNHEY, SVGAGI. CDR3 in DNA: TGTGCCAGCAGCATGGCAGAGAACACTGAAGCTTTCTTT. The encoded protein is CASSMAENTEAFF.

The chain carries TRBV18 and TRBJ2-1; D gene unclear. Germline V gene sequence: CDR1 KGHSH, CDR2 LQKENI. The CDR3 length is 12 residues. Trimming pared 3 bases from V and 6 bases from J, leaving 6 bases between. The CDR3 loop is CASSPLSNEQFF. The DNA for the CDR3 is TGTGCCAGCTCACCTTTGAGCAATGAGCAGTTCTTC.

The CDR3 nucleotides read TGTGCCAGCACGTTCGGGAGGAACACTGAAGCTTTCTTT. Translated: CASTFGRNTEAFF. The chain employs TRBV6-5 and TRBJ1-1; no firm D call. The V end lost 7 bases, the J end lost 1 base, and 10 bases lay between the germline ends. Germline values: CDR1 MNHEY, CDR2 SVGAGI. The CDR3 length is 13 residues.

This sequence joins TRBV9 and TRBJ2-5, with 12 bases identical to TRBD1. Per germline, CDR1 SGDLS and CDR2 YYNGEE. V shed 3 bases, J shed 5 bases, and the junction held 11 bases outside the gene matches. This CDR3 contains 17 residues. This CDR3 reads CASSADGTGGTGETQYF. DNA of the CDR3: TGTGCCAGCAGCGCAGATGGGACAGGGGGCACAGGCGAGACCCAGTACTTC.

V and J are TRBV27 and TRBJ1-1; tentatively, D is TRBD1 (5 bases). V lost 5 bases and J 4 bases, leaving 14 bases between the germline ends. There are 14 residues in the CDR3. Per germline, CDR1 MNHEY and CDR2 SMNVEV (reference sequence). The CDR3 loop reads CASSPREGSTEAFF. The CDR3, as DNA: TGTGCCAGCAGTCCCCGGGAGGGGAGCACTGAAGCTTTCTTT.